This T cell receptor (beta chain) was recorded in a study of cytomegalovirus exposure and HLA in healthy donors. Whole-study context: Within an early data release were approximately 85 million unique TCRs drawn from HLA-typed donors. General observations from the study: Three chains linked to CMV were shown in vitro to be specific for CMV antigens. Diagnosis of cytomegalovirus status made by the classifier reportedly showed high specificity and sensitivity.

PCR primers comprised 60 Vbeta and 13 Jbeta primers. The repertoire was sequenced with immunoSEQ multiplex PCR; TCRdb's copy has only in-frame clones and lacks some. The table lists fewer than 90,000 clones, around 77% of them singletons. The CDR3 length is 13 residues. The sample holds one count of this clone. Its antigen remains unidentified. This chain links TRBV7-5 with TRBJ1-2. TRBV7-5 counts as a pseudogene. The source is a young man in good health and CMV-seronegative. Sequenced: PBMCs. The CDR3 protein is CARKRRGYDGYTF. The CDR3 nucleotides are TGTGCCAGAAAAAGAAGAGGGTACGATGGCTACACCTTC.